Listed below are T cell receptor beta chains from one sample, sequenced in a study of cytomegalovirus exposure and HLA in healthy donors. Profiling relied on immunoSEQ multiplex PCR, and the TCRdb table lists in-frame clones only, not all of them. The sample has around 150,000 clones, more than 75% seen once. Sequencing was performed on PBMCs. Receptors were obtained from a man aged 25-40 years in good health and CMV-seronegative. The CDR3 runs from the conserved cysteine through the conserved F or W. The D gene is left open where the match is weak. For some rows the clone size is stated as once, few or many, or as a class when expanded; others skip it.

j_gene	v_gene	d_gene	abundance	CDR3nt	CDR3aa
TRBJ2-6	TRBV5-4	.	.	TGTGCCAGCAGCTTGAAACCGGGACTGAGCTCTGGGGCCAACGTCCTGACTTTC	CASSLKPGLSSGANVLTF
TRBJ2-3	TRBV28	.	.	TGTGCCAGCAGTTTAGAACTAGGCCTAAGCACAGATACGCAGTATTTT	CASSLELGLSTDTQYF
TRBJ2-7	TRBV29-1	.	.	TGCAGCGTCAAAGGAGGGACGAACTCCTACGAGCAGTACTTC	CSVKGGTNSYEQYF
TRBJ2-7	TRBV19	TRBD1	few	TGTGCCAGTAGGAAAACAGGGGTGGGGGAGCAGTACTTC	CASRKTGVGEQYF
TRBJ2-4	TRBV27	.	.	TGTGCCAGCAGTTTAGGGTGGGACCAGGGGATTAAAAACATTCAGTACTTC	CASSLGWDQGIKNIQYF
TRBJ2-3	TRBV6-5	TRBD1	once	TGTGCCAGCAGTATCGACAGGGTTGTATATACGCAGTATTTT	CASSIDRVVYTQYF
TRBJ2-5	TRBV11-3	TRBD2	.	TGTGCCAGCAGCTTAGGACTAGCGGGAGGACGTCAAGAGACCCAGTACTTC	CASSLGLAGGRQETQYF
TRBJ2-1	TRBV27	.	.	TGTGCCAGCAGCCCAGGGTGGTACAATGAGCAGTTCTTC	CASSPGWYNEQFF
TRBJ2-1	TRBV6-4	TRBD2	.	TGTGCCAGCAGTGACGGAACTAGCGGGAACAATGAGCAGTTCTTC	CASSDGTSGNNEQFF
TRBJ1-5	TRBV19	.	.	TGTGCCAGTAGTTTGTCCAGGGATCAGCCCCAGCATTTT	CASSLSRDQPQHF
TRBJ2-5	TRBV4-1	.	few	TGCGCCAGCAGCCAAGTCTCTAGCTTGGGGCAAGAGACCCAGTACTTC	CASSQVSSLGQETQYF
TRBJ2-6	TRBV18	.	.	TGTGCCAGCTCACCCGACGGGAACTCTGGGGCCAACGTCCTGACTTTC	CASSPDGNSGANVLTF
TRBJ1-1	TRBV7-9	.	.	TGTGCCAGCAGCTACCTGGGGTCCAGGGACACTGAAGCTTTCTTT	CASSYLGSRDTEAFF
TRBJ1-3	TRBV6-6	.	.	TGTGCCAGCAGTTACTTAGCAGGGTCTGGAAACACCATATATTTT	CASSYLAGSGNTIYF
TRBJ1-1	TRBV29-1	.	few	TGTCCCCCATGGGGCAGGGTCACTGAAGCTTTCTTT	CPPWGRVTEAFF
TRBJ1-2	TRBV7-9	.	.	TGTGCCAGCAGCCCCGGAGGGTGGGGCGACTATGGCTACACCTTC	CASSPGGWGDYGYTF
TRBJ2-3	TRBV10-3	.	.	TGTGCCATCAGTGAGTCGGGGGGTGCAGATACGCAGTATTTT	CAISESGGADTQYF
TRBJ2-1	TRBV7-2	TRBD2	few	TGTGCCAGCAGCACTAGCGGATGGGGCAATGAGCAGTTCTTC	CASSTSGWGNEQFF
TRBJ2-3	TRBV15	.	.	TGTGCCACCAGCAGACTACAGGGCCAAGATACGCAGTATTTT	CATSRLQGQDTQYF
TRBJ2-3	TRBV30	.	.	TGTGCCTGGAGTGCACAGGTAGATACGCAGTATTTT	CAWSAQVDTQYF
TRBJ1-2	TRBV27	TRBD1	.	TGTGCCAGTAGGGCAGGGGGCCGGGGCTATGGCTACACCTTC	CASRAGGRGYGYTF
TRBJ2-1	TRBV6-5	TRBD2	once	TGTGCCAGCAAGCCGGGACTAGCCTACAATGAGCAGTTCTTC	CASKPGLAYNEQFF
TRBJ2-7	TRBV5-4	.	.	TGTGCCAGCAGTCATATCGACGGAGACTTCTACGAGCAGTACTTC	CASSHIDGDFYEQYF
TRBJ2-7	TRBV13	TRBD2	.	TGTGCCAGCAGCCCCGGGACTAGCGGGAAGGGTTGGGAGCAGTACTTC	CASSPGTSGKGWEQYF
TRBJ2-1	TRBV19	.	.	TGTGCCAGTAATTACGGGAGACGGGGAAATGAGCAGTTCTTC	CASNYGRRGNEQFF
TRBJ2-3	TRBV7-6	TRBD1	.	TGTGCCAGCAGTCCAGGGACAGTTAAGACAGATACGCAGTATTTT	CASSPGTVKTDTQYF
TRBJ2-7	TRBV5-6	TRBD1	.	TGTGCCAGCAGCGCAGGGACAGGGGGCTACGAGCAGTACTTC	CASSAGTGGYEQYF
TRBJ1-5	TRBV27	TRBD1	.	TGTGCCAGCAGTTCCCTAACAGGGGTAGTCTCGCATCAGCCCCAGCATTTT	CASSSLTGVVSHQPQHF
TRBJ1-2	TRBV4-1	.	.	TGCGCCAGCAGCCAAGGGAGCGGAGAGGGCTACACCTTC	CASSQGSGEGYTF
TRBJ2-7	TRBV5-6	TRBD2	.	TGTGCCAGCAGCTTGGAACCGGGAGGGGCCTACGAGCAGTACTTC	CASSLEPGGAYEQYF
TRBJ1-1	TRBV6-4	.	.	TGTGCCAGCAGAGAACGGGGGTCTGAAGCTTTCTTT	CASRERGSEAFF
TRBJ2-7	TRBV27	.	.	TGTGCCAGCAGTGGGGGCCTTCCGTCCCTCTACGAGCAGTACTTC	CASSGGLPSLYEQYF
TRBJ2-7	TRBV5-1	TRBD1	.	TGCGCCAGCAGCTTGGGGACAGGCTACGAGCAGTACTTC	CASSLGTGYEQYF
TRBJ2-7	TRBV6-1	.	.	TGTGCCAGCAGTGAGCGTAGCGGTCCCTACGAGCAGTACTTC	CASSERSGPYEQYF
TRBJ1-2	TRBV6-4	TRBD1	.	TGTGCCAGCAGTGCAATGGACAGGGGACCTCACTATGGCTACACCTTC	CASSAMDRGPHYGYTF
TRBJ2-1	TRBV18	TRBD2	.	TGTGCCAGCTCAACTAGACTAGCGGGGTACAATGAGCAGTTCTTC	CASSTRLAGYNEQFF
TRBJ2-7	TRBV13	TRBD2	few	TGTGCCAGCAGCCCCGGGCTAGCGGGCGAGCAGTACTTC	CASSPGLAGEQYF
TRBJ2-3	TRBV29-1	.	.	TGCAGCGTTGCACTAGTCGGTGATACGCAGTATTTT	CSVALVGDTQYF
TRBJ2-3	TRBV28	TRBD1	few	TGTGCCAGCAGGGGATATCAGGGGGCGCGGAGGGTCACAGATACGCAGTATTTT	CASRGYQGARRVTDTQYF
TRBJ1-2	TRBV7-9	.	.	TGTGCCAGCAGCTTAGGTGGCAGGGCTCAAGGCTACACCTTC	CASSLGGRAQGYTF
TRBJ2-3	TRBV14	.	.	TGTGCCAGCAGCCGGACAGTAAGCACAGATACGCAGTATTTT	CASSRTVSTDTQYF
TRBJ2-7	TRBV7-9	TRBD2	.	TGTGCCAGCAGTGGGACTAGCGGGAGGTCTTTCGAGCAGTACTTC	CASSGTSGRSFEQYF
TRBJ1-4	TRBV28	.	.	TGTGCCAGCAGTTTAAGCCAGCTAGGCGAAAAACTGTTTTTT	CASSLSQLGEKLFF
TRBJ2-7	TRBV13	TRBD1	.	TGTGCCAGCAGCCCTAGCCGGGGACAGTCACGGTCCTACGAGCAGTACTTC	CASSPSRGQSRSYEQYF
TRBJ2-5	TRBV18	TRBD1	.	TGTGCCAGCTCAACAGGGGACGGAGAGACCCAGTACTTC	CASSTGDGETQYF
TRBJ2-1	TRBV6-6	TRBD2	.	TGTGCCAGCAGTACGACTAGCGGGAGGCATGAGCAGTTCTTC	CASSTTSGRHEQFF
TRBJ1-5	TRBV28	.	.	TGTGCCAGCAGTTTGACAGAGATCAGCAATCAGCCCCAGCATTTT	CASSLTEISNQPQHF
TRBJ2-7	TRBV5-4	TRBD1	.	TGTGCCAGCAGCTTGACAGGGGGGTTCTACGAGCAGTACTTC	CASSLTGGFYEQYF
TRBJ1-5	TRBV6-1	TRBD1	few	TGTGCCAGCAGTCCTGGACAGGTTAGGTCACAGCCCCAGCATTTT	CASSPGQVRSQPQHF
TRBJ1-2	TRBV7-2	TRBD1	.	TGTGCCAGCAGCGATGGACAGGGAACCTATGGCTACACCTTC	CASSDGQGTYGYTF
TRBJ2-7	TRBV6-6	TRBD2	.	TGTGCCAGCAGCTTCCTCGAGGGCGGGAGCGACGAGCAGTACTTC	CASSFLEGGSDEQYF
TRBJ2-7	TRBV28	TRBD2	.	TGTGCCAGCGGGTCGATTTGGGAGGGGACCTACGAGCAGTACTTC	CASGSIWEGTYEQYF
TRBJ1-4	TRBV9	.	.	TGTGCCAGCAGCGCTACCAGGGGCGTAAATGAAAAACTGTTTTTT	CASSATRGVNEKLFF
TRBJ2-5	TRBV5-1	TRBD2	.	TGCGCCAGCAGCTCGACTAGCGGAGAAGGGGAGACCCAGTACTTC	CASSSTSGEGETQYF
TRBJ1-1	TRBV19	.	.	TGTGCCAGTAGTAACGGACAGAACACTGAAGCTTTCTTT	CASSNGQNTEAFF